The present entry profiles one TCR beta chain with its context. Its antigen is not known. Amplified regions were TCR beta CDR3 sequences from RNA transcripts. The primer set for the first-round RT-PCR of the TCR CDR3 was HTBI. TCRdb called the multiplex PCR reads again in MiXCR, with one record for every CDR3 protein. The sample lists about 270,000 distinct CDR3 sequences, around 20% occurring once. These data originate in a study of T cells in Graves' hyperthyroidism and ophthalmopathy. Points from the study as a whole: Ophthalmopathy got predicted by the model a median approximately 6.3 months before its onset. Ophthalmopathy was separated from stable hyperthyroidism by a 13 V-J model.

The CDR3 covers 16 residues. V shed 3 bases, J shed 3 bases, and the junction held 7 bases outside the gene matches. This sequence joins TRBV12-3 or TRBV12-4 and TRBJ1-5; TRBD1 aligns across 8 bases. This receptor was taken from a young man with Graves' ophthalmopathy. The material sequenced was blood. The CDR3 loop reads CASSLEGQVNNQPQHF. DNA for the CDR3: TGTGCCAGCAGTTTGGAGGGACAGGTGAACAATCAGCCCCAGCATTTT.